The 10 T cell receptor beta chains reported below all come from one sample, sequenced in a study of cytomegalovirus exposure and HLA in healthy donors. PCR amplification relied on 60 Vbeta primers (plus 13 Jbeta primers). The repertoire was sequenced with immunoSEQ multiplex PCR; TCRdb's copy has only in-frame clones and lacks some. The data hold about 140,000 clones, with roughly three fifths observed a single time. Sequenced sample: PBMCs. The receptors originated from a woman aged 55-75 years in good health and CMV-seronegative.

V usage is TRBV28 and J usage is TRBJ2-1, with 10 positions matching TRBD2. The ends lost 5 bases at V and 5 bases at J; junction bases unmatched: 15. Germline V gene lookup returns CDR1 MDHEN and CDR2 SYDVKM. The CDR3 length is 18 residues. The CDR3 DNA reads TGTGCCAGCAGTCCCCGACTTCTAGCGGGAGTCTGGGACAATGAGCAGTTCTTC. It encodes CASSPRLLAGVWDNEQFF.

The chain combines TRBV5-1 with TRBJ2-3, with D maybe TRBD2 (6 bases). This CDR3 comprises 14 residues. V dropped 7 bases and J dropped 0 bases, with 12 bases sitting between them. Germline V CDR1 and CDR2: SGHRS, YFSETQ. CDR3 nucleotides: TGCGCCAGCCGGAGGGCCGCCAGCACAGATACGCAGTATTTT. Translating it yields CASRRAASTDTQYF.

The chain recombines TRBV9 with TRBJ2-1; D is ambiguous. The CDR3 is made up of 13 amino acids. CDR1 is SGDLS, CDR2 YYNGEE, per germline. Trimming stripped 2 bases from V and 5 bases from J, with 8 bases between. DNA for the CDR3: TGTGCCAGCAGCGTGGCCATAAACAATGAGCAGTTCTTC. Translation: CASSVAINNEQFF.

V is TRBV29-1 and J is TRBJ2-7; D remains ambiguous. CDR3 length equals 13 residues. The V gene lost 6 bases and the J gene lost 1 base, with 13 bases spanning the gap. Germline loops: CDR1 SQVTM, CDR2 ANQGSEA. The CDR3 DNA is TGCAGCGTCGTTACAGAAATATCCTACGAGCAGTACTTC. This sequence encodes CSVVTEISYEQYF.

This CDR3 is CASSLAAGASYNEQFF. DNA of the CDR3: TGCGCCAGCAGCTTGGCCGCGGGGGCCTCCTACAATGAGCAGTTCTTC. The chain uses TRBV5-1 and TRBJ2-1, with a tentative D call TRBD2 (7 bases). V lost 0 bases and J lost 0, with 10 bases in between. CDR1 is SGHRS and CDR2 is YFSETQ in the germline V gene. This CDR3 is 16 amino acids long.

This sequence joins TRBV7-9 and TRBJ1-2, with D hard to call. CDR1 and CDR2 (germline): SEHNR, FQNEAQ (reference sequence). This CDR3 contains 14 residues. V was shortened by 1 base and J by 2 bases, with 8 bases between the two germline ends. CDR3 sequence (DNA): TGTGCCAGCAGCTTAGGGGCGGGGAACTATGGCTACACCTTC. Protein: CASSLGAGNYGYTF. The whole variable domain, remainder taken from reference TRBV7-9 and TRBJ1-2, is DTGVSQNPRHKITKRGQNVTFRCDPISEHNRLYWYRQTLGQGPEFLTYFQNEAQLEKSRLLSDRFSAERPKGSFSTLEIQRTEQGDSAMYLCASSLGAGNYGYTFGSGTRLTVV.

The CDR3 DNA follows: TGTGCCAGCAGCTTTTCAGGGGGCTTGGGCACTGAAGCTTTCTTT. It encodes CASSFSGGLGTEAFF. The V gene is TRBV7-8, the J gene TRBJ1-1, with TRBD1 identical over 8 bases. V was clipped by 3 bases and J by 4 bases; unmatched bases: 7. Germline CDR1 SGHVS, CDR2 FQNEAQ. This CDR3 comprises 15 residues.

Only one count was recorded for this clone. This chain joins TRBV18 and TRBJ2-4; TRBD2 aligns across 13 bases. The germline V gene encodes CDR1 KGHSH and CDR2 LQKENI. CDR3 length equals 16 residues. Trimming removed 5 bases from V and 5 bases from J; junction bases left unmatched: 6. The CDR3: CASSSTSGRAQNIQYF. CDR3 bases: TGTGCCAGCTCATCCACTAGCGGGAGGGCCCAAAACATTCAGTACTTC.

The rearrangement uses TRBV5-4 and TRBJ1-4; unclear D gene. The CDR3 consists of 15 residues. The V and J ends lost 0 bases and 8 bases respectively, with 14 bases between them. The V gene's germline CDR1 is SGHNT and CDR2 YYREEE (reference sequence). The CDR3 DNA reads TGTGCCAGCAGCTTGGTTCCAAAGTTGGGCGAAAAACTGTTTTTT. This codes for CASSLVPKLGEKLFF.

The CDR3 DNA sequence: TGTGCCAGTAGTCCGGGGGAGGTTGGCTACACCTTC. Residues: CASSPGEVGYTF. The chain links TRBV19 to TRBJ1-2, with D maybe TRBD1 (5 bases). Deletions cut 5 bases from V and 7 bases from J, with 11 bases between. From germline, CDR1 is LNHDA and CDR2 SQIVND (reference sequence). The CDR3 contains 12 residues.